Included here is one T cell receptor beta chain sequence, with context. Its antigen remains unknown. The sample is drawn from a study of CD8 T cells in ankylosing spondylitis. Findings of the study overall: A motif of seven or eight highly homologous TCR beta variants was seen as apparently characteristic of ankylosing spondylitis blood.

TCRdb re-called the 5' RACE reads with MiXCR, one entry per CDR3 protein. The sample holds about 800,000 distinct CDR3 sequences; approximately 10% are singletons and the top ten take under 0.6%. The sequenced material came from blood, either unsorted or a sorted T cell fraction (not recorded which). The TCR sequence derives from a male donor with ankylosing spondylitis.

The CDR3 region is CASSAGLTTYEQYF. CDR3 in DNA: TGTGCCAGCAGCGCGGGACTAACGACCTACGAGCAGTACTTC. The chain joins TRBV9 to TRBJ2-7, with 7 bases matching TRBD2. V lost 3 bases to trimming and J lost 2 bases; unmatched junction nucleotides: 5. Germline V gene lookup returns CDR1 SGDLS and CDR2 YYNGEE. The CDR3 loop spans 14 amino acids.